These 6 T cell receptor beta chains share one sample of origin, sequenced in a study of cytomegalovirus exposure and HLA in healthy donors. In the PCR, 60 Vbeta and 13 Jbeta primers were used. Produced via immunoSEQ multiplex PCR; TCRdb's table is partial and in-frame only. Among about 180,000 clones listed, around four fifths were seen once. The sample comprised PBMCs. The origin of the receptors is a man between 18 and 35 years old in good health and CMV-seronegative.

This clone was found a few times. The genes are TRBV6-5 and TRBJ2-1, with TRBD2 identical over 7 bases. CDR1 is MNHEY, CDR2 SVGAGI, per germline. This CDR3 has 15 amino acids. Trimming cost V 7 bases and J 4 bases; bases outside gene matches: 10. The CDR3 DNA sequence: TGTGCCAGCACTTTTCGGAGGGAGGGATACAATGAGCAGTTCTTC. This translates into CASTFRREGYNEQFF.

This chain links TRBV25-1 with TRBJ2-5; 14 nucleotides line up with TRBD2. The V and J ends lost 4 bases and 5 bases, in that order; junction bases with no gene match: 6. The CDR3 has 16 amino acids. Per germline, CDR1 MGHDK and CDR2 SYGVNS. The CDR3 bases are TGTGCCAGCAGTGCCGGACTAGCGGGGGGTTCGGAGACCCAGTACTTC. Protein sequence: CASSAGLAGGSETQYF.

The chain uses TRBV12-5 and TRBJ2-1; D might be TRBD1 (6 bases). CDR1 and CDR2 from the germline V gene are LGHNT and FRNRAP. Deletions cut 5 bases from V and 0 bases from J, with 11 bases between. The CDR3 sequence is 15 residues long. CDR3 residues: CASGHRDSSYNEQFF. CDR3 in DNA: TGTGCTAGTGGTCACAGGGATAGCTCCTACAATGAGCAGTTCTTC.

The genes are TRBV7-9 and TRBJ2-2, with a weak D call TRBD1 (5 bases). V shed 5 bases and J shed 1 base, with 8 bases lying between them. Germline loops: CDR1 SEHNR, CDR2 FQNEAQ (reference sequence). CDR3 length equals 14 residues. The CDR3 sequence: CASSLRVNTGELFF. CDR3 bases: TGTGCCAGCAGCCTCAGGGTGAACACCGGGGAGCTGTTTTTT. The whole variable domain, filled in from reference TRBV7-9 and TRBJ2-2, reads DTGVSQNPRHKITKRGQNVTFRCDPISEHNRLYWYRQTLGQGPEFLTYFQNEAQLEKSRLLSDRFSAERPKGSFSTLEIQRTEQGDSAMYLCASSLRVNTGELFFGEGSRLTVL.

The V and J genes are TRBV28 and TRBJ2-7; 8 bases match TRBD2. This CDR3 is 16 amino acids long. Germline V CDR1 and CDR2: MDHEN, SYDVKM. With 5 bases clipped from V and 0 bases from J, the junction kept 9 bases outside the gene matches. The CDR3 DNA is TGTGCCAGCAGTCCTGTAGCGGGACCAAGCTCCTACGAGCAGTACTTC. Encoded protein: CASSPVAGPSSYEQYF.

The rearrangement joins TRBV6-6 to TRBJ1-5; no definite D call. The CDR3 loop spans 12 amino acids. From germline, CDR1 is MNHNY and CDR2 SVGAGI (reference sequence). V lost 4 bases to trimming and J lost 6 bases, with 7 bases between them. DNA for the CDR3: TGTGCCAGCAGTTCAACGGGTCAGCCCCAGCATTTT. It translates to CASSSTGQPQHF.